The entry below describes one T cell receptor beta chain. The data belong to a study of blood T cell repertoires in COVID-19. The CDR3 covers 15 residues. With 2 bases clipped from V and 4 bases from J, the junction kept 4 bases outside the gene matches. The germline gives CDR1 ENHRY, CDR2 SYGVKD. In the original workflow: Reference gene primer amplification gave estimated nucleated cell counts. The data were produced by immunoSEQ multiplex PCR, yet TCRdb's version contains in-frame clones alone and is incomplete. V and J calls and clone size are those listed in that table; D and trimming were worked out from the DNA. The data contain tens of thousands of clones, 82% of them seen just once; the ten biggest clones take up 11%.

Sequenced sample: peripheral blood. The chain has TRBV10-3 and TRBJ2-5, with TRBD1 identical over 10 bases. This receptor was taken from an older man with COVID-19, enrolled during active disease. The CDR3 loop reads CAISEQDRGRETQYF. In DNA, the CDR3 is TGTGCCATCAGTGAGCAGGACAGGGGGAGAGAGACCCAGTACTTC.